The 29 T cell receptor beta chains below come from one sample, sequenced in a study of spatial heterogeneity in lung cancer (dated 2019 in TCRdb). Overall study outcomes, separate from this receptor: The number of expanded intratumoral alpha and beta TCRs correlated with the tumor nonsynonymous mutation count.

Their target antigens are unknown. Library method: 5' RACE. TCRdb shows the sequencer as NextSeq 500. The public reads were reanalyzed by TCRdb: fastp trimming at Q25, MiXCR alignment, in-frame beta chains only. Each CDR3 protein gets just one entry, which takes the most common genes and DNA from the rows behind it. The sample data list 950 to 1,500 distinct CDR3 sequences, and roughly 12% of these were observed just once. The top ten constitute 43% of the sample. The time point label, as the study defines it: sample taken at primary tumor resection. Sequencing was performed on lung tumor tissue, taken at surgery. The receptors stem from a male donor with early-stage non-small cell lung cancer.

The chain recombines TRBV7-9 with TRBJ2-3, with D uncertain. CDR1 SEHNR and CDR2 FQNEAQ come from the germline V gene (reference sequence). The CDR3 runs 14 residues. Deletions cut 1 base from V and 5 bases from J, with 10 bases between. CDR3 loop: CASSLVLLEDTQYF. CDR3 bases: TGTGCCAGCAGCTTAGTCTTGTTAGAAGATACGCAGTATTTT.

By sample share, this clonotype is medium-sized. The CDR3 DNA reads TGTGCCAGCAGGGGGGGGTCGGGACAGTATAATTCACCCCTCCACTTT. Residues: CASRGGSGQYNSPLHF. The chain couples TRBV27 to TRBJ1-6, with 7 nucleotides matching TRBD1. This CDR3 has 16 residues. The germline gives CDR1 MNHEY, CDR2 SMNVEV (reference sequence). V shed 6 bases and J 4 bases; nucleotides not matched to a gene: 9.

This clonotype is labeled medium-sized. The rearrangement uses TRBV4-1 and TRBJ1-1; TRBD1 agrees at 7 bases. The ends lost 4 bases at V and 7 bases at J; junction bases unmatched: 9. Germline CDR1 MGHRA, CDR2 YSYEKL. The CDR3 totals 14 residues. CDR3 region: CASSRRQGDGEAFF. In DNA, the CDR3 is TGCGCCAGCAGCCGGCGACAGGGAGACGGTGAAGCTTTCTTT.

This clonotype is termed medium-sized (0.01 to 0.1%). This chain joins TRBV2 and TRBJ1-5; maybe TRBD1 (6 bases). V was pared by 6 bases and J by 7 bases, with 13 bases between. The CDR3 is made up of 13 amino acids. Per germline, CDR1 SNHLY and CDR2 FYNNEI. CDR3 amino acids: CASRTQGVQPQHF. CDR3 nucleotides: TGTGCCAGCAGAACACAGGGTGTACAGCCCCAGCATTTT.

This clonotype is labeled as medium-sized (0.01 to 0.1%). CDR3 sequence reads: CASSLTSGRARSEQFF. The DNA of the CDR3 is TGTGCCAGCAGTTTGACTAGCGGGAGGGCCAGAAGTGAGCAGTTCTTC. The chain carries TRBV12-3 or TRBV12-4 and TRBJ2-1; 14 bases are a match to TRBD2. This CDR3 contains 16 residues. Trimming removed 3 bases from V and 9 bases from J; junction bases left unmatched: 7.

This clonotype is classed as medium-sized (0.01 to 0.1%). The CDR3 protein is CASSYSTSGITYNEQFF. DNA for the CDR3: TGTGCCAGCAGTTACTCGACTAGCGGGATAACCTACAATGAGCAGTTCTTC. V is TRBV6-5 and J is TRBJ2-1; 11 positions match TRBD2. The CDR3 is 17 amino acids. Germline CDR1 MNHEY, CDR2 SVGAGI. J lost 2 bases, V lost 0 bases, and 3 bases had no gene match.

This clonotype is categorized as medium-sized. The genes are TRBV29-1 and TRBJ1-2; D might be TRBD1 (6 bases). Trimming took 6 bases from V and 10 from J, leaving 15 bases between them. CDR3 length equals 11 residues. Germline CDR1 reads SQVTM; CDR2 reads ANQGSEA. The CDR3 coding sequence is TGCAGCGTAGACCGGGACAATATCTACACCTTC. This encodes CSVDRDNIYTF.

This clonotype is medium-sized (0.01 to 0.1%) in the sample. CDR3 region: CASSQDLGLAGTETQYF. The CDR3 coding sequence is TGTGCCAGCAGCCAAGATTTGGGACTAGCGGGAACAGAGACCCAGTACTTC. The rearrangement joins TRBV3-1 to TRBJ2-5; 13 positions agree with TRBD2. The ends lost 0 bases at V and 4 bases at J; junction bases unmatched: 5. CDR3 length: 17 amino acids. Germline V gene sequence: CDR1 LGHDT, CDR2 YNNKEL (reference sequence).

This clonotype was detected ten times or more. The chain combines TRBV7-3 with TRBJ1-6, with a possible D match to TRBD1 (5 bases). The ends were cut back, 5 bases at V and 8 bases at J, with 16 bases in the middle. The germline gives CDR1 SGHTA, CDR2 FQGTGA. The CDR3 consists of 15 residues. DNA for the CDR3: TGTGCCAGCAGCCGGGGAAGGGGCAGGGATTCACCCCTCCACTTT. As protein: CASSRGRGRDSPLHF. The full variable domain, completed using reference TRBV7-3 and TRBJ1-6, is GAGVSQTPSNKVTEKGKYVELRCDPISGHTALYWYRQSLGQGPEFLIYFQGTGAADDSGLPNDRFFAVRPEGSVSTLKIQRTERGDSAVYLCASSRGRGRDSPLHFGNGTRLTVT.

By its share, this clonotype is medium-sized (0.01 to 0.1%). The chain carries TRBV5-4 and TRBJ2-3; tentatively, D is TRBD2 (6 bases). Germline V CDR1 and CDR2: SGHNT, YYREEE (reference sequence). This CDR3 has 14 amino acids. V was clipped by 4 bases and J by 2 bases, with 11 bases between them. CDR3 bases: TGTGCCAGCAGCCAGGGACTCTTCACAGATACGCAGTATTTT. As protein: CASSQGLFTDTQYF.

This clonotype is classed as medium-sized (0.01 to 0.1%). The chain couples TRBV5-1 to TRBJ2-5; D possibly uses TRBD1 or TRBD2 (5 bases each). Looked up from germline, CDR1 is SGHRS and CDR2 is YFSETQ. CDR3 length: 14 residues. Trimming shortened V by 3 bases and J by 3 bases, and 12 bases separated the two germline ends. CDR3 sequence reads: CASSSGTAEETQYF. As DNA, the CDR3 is TGCGCCAGCAGCTCAGGGACCGCGGAAGAGACCCAGTACTTC. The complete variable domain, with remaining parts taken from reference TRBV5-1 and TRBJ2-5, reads KAGVTQTPRYLIKTRGQQVTLSCSPISGHRSVSWYQQTPGQGLQFLFEYFSETQRNKGNFPGRFSGRQFSNSRSEMNVSTLELGDSALYLCASSSGTAEETQYFGPGTRLLVL.

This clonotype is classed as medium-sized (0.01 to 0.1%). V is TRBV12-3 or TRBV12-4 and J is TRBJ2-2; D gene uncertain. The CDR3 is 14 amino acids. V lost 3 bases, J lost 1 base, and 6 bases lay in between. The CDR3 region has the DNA TGTGCCAGCAGTTTCAGCAGGAACACCGGGGAGCTGTTTTTT. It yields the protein CASSFSRNTGELFF.

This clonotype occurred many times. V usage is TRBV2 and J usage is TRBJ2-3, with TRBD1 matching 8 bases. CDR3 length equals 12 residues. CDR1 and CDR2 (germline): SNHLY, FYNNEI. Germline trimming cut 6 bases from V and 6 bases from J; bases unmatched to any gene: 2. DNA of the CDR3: TGTGCCAGCAGGAACAGGGGGGATACGCAGTATTTT. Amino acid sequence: CASRNRGDTQYF.

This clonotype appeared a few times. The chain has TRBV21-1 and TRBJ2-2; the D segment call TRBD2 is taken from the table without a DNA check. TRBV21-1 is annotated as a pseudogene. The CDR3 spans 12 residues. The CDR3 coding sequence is TGTGCCAGCAGCAGGGGAGGCGGGGAGCTGTTTTTT. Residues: CASSRGGGELFF.

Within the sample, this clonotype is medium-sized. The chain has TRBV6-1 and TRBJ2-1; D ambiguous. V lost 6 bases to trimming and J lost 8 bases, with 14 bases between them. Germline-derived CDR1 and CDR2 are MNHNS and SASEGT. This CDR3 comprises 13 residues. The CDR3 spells CASSLPPVDEQFF. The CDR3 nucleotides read TGTGCCAGCAGCCTACCCCCAGTTGATGAGCAGTTCTTC.

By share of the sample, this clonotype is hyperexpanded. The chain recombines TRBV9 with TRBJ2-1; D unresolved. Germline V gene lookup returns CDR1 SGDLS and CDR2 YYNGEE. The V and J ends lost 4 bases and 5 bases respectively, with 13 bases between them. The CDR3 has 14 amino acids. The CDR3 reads CASSPRTGDNEQFF. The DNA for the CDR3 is TGTGCCAGCAGCCCCCGAACTGGAGACAATGAGCAGTTCTTC.

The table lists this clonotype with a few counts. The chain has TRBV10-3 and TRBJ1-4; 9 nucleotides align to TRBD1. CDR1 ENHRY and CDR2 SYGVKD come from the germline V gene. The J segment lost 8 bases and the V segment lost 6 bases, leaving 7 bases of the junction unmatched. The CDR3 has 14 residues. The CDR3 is CAIRDTGTGEKLFF. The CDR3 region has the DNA TGTGCCATCAGGGATACAGGGACAGGGGAAAAACTGTTTTTT.

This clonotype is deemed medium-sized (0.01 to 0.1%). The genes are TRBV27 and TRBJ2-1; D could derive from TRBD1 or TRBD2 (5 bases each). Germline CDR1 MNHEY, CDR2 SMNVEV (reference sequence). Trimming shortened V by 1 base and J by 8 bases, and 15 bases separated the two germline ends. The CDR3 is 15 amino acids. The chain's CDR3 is CASSLFVGPLDEQFF. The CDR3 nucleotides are TGTGCCAGCAGTTTATTTGTGGGACCCTTGGATGAGCAGTTCTTC.

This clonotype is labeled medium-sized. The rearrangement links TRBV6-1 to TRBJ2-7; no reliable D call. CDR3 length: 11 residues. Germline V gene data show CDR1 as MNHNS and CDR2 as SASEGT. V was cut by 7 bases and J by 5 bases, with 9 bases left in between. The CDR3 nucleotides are TGTGCCAGCACTGGGCTGAACGAGCAGTACTTC. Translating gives CASTGLNEQYF.

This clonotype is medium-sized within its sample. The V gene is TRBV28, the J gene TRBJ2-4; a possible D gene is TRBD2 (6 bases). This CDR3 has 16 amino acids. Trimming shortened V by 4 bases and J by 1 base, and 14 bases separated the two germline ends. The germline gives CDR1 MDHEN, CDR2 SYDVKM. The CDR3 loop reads CASSWVRAGAKNIQYF. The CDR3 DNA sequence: TGTGCCAGCAGTTGGGTACGGGCGGGGGCCAAAAACATTCAGTACTTC.

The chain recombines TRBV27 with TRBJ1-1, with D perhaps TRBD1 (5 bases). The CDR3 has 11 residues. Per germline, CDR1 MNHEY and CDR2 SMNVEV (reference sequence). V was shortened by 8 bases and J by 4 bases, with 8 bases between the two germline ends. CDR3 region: CASPGGTEAFF. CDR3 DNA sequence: TGTGCCAGCCCGGGGGGCACTGAAGCTTTCTTT.

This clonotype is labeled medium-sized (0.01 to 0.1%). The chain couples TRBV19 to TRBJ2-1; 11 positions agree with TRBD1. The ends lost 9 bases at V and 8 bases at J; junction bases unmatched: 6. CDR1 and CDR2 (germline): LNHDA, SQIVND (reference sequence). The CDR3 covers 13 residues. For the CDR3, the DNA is TGTGCCAGCCGGACAGGGGGCACGGATGAGCAGTTCTTC. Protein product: CASRTGGTDEQFF.

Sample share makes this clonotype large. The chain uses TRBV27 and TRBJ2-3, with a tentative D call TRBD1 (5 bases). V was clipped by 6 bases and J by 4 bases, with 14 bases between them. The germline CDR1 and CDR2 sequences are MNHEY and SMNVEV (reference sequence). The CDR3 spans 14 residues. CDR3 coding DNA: TGTGCCAGCAGCCAGGGAATCGCGGCAGATACGCAGTATTTT. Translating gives CASSQGIAADTQYF.

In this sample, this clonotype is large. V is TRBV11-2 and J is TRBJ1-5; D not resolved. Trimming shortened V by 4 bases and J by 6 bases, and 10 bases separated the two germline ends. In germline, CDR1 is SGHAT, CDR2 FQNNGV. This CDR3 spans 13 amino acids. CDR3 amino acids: CASSSYTGQPQHF. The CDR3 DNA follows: TGTGCCAGCAGCTCCTACACGGGTCAGCCCCAGCATTTT. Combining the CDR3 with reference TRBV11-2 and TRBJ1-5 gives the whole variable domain EAGVAQSPRYKIIEKRQSVAFWCNPISGHATLYWYQQILGQGPKLLIQFQNNGVVDDSQLPKDRFSAERLKGVDSTLKIQPAKLEDSAVYLCASSSYTGQPQHFGDGTRLSIL.

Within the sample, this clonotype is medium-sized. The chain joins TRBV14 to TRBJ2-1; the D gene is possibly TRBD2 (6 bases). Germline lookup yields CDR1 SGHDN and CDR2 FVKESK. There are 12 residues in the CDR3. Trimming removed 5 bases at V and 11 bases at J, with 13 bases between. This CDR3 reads CASSGGFHKQFF. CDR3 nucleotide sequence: TGTGCCAGCAGCGGGGGGTTCCATAAGCAGTTCTTC. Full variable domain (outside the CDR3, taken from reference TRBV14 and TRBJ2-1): EAGVTQFPSHSVIEKGQTVTLRCDPISGHDNLYWYRRVMGKEIKFLLHFVKESKQDESGMPNNRFLAERTGGTYSTLKVQPAELEDSGVYFCASSGGFHKQFFGPGTRLTVL.

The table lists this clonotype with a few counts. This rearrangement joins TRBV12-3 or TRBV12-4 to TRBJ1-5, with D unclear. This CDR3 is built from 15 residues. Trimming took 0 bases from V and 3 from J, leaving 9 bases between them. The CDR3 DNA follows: TGTGCCAGCAGTTTAGCGCTGGGATCCAATCAGCCCCAGCATTTT. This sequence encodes CASSLALGSNQPQHF.

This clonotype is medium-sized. The CDR3 DNA follows: TGTGCCAGCAGTCACCCGGACGGGGGGAGCTCCTACGAGCAGTACTTC. Translation gives CASSHPDGGSSYEQYF. The rearrangement uses TRBV6-5 and TRBJ2-7; 7 bases match TRBD2. CDR3 length: 16 amino acids. The V and J ends lost 5 bases and 0 bases, in that order; junction bases with no gene match: 10. Per the germline V gene, CDR1 is MNHEY and CDR2 is SVGAGI.

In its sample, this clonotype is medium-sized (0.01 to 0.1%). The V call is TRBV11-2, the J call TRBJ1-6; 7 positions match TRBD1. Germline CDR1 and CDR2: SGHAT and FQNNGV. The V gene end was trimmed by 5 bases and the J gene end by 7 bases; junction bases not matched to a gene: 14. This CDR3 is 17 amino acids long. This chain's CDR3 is CASSLKTGTLTNSPLHF. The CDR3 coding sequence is TGTGCCAGCAGCCTCAAGACAGGGACCCTTACCAATTCACCCCTCCACTTT.

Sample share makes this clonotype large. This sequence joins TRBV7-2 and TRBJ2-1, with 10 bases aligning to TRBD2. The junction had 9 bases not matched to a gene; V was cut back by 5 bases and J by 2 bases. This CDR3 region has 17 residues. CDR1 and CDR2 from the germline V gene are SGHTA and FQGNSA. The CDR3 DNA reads TGTGCCAGCAGCAATATCCAGCGGGAGGGCCCCTACAATGAGCAGTTCTTC. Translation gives CASSNIQREGPYNEQFF.